This T cell receptor (beta chain) is drawn from a study of blood T cell repertoires in COVID-19. The overall study: Acute-phase and convalescent COVID-19 samples originated in the United States, Italy and Spain. The cDNA or gDNA used as material had been derived from T cells, B-cell-depleted T cells, or PBMCs.

Authors' analysis steps: Estimation of nucleated cell counts relied on the amplification of reference gene primers. This table comes from immunoSEQ multiplex PCR, and its TCRdb copy is limited to in-frame clones, with some not included. The V and J calls and clone size are taken from that table; D and trimming were inferred from the DNA. The profile shows about 320,000 clones, about 90% of them singletons. Patients from Seattle were sampled longitudinally, starting during active infection. CDR3 length equals 13 residues. Per germline, CDR1 SGHNT and CDR2 YENEEA. V shed 5 bases and J shed 6 bases, with 11 bases lying between them.

Sample: peripheral blood. The TCR sequence derives from a woman aged 25-40 years with COVID-19, enrolled during active disease. The V and J genes are TRBV11-3 and TRBJ2-1, with a tentative D call TRBD2 (5 bases). In nucleotides, the CDR3 is TGTGCCAGCAGCCGAAGCGGAGTCAATGAGCAGTTCTTC. This encodes CASSRSGVNEQFF.